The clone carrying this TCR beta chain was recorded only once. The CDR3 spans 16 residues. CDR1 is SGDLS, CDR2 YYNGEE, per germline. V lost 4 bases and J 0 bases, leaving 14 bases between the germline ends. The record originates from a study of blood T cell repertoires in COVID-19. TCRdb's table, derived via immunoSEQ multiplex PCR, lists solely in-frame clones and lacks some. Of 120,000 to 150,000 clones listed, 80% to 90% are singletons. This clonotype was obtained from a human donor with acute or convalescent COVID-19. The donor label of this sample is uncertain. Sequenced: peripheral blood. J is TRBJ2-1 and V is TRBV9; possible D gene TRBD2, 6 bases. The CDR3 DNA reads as TGTGCCAGCAGCCCGGGACTCAAGAGCTCCTACAATGAGCAGTTCTTC. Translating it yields CASSPGLKSSYNEQFF.